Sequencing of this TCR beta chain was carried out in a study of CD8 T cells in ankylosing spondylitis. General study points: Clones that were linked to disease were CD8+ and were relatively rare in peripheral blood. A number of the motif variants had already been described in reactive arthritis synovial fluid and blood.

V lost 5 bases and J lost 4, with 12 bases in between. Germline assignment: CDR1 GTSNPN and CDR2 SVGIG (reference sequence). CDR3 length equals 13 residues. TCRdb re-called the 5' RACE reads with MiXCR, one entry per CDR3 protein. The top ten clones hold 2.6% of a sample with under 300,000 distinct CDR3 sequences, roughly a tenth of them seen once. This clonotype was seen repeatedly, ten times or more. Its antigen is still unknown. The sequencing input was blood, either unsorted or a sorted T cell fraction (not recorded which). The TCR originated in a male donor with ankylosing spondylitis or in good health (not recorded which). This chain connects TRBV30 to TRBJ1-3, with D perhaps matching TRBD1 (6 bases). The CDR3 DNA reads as TGTGCCTGGCTTGGACAGAACGGAAACACCATATATTTT. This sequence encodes CAWLGQNGNTIYF.